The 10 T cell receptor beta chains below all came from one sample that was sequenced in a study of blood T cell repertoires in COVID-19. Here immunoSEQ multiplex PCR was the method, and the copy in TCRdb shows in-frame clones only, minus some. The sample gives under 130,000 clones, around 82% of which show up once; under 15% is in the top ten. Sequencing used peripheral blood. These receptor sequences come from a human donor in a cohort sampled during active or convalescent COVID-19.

This CDR3 reads CASSLDTTWNTEAFF. DNA for the CDR3: TGCGCCAGCAGCTTGGACACTACCTGGAACACTGAAGCTTTCTTT. V and J are TRBV5-1 and TRBJ1-1; D uncertain. The germline CDR1 and CDR2 sequences are SGHRS and YFSETQ. The CDR3 is 15 amino acids. V was cut by 0 bases and J by 1 base, with 10 bases left in between. Complete variable domain (other parts from reference TRBV5-1 and TRBJ1-1): KAGVTQTPRYLIKTRGQQVTLSCSPISGHRSVSWYQQTPGQGLQFLFEYFSETQRNKGNFPGRFSGRQFSNSRSEMNVSTLELGDSALYLCASSLDTTWNTEAFFGQGTRLTVV.

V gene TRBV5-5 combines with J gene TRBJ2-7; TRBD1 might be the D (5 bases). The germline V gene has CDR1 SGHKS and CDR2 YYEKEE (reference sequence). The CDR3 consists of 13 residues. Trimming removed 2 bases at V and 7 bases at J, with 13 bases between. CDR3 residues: CASSLRQLWEQYF. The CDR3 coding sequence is TGTGCCAGCAGCTTACGACAGCTGTGGGAGCAGTACTTC.

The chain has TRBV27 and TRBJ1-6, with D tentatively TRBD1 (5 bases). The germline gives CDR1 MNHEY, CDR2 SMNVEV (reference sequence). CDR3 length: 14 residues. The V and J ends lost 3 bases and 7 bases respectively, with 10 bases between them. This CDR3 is CASSLVQGNSPLHF. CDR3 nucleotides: TGTGCCAGCAGTTTGGTCCAGGGCAATTCACCCCTCCACTTT.

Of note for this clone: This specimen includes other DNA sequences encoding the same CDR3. As DNA, the CDR3 is TGTGCCAGCAGTTTACAGTTTTATGGCTACACCTTC. This encodes CASSLQFYGYTF. V and J are TRBV12-3 or TRBV12-4 and TRBJ1-2; D not resolved. The CDR3 is 12 amino acids. Trimming cost V 2 bases and J 5 bases, with 6 bases left between them.

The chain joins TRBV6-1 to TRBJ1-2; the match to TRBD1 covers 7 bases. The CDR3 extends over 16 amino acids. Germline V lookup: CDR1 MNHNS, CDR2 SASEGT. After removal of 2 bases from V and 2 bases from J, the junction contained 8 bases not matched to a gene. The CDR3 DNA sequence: TGTGCCAGCAGTGAAATCCCCCGCAGGGGGAACTATGGCTACACCTTC. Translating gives CASSEIPRRGNYGYTF.

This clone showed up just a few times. The CDR3, as DNA: TGTGCCAGCAGTTTAGTTGGGCTCGGCTACACCTTC. Its protein product is CASSLVGLGYTF. V and J are TRBV28 and TRBJ1-2, with D unresolved. Trimming left V 2 bases short and J 8 bases short, with 9 bases between. The CDR3 runs to 12 residues. The germline CDR1 and CDR2 sequences are MDHEN and SYDVKM.

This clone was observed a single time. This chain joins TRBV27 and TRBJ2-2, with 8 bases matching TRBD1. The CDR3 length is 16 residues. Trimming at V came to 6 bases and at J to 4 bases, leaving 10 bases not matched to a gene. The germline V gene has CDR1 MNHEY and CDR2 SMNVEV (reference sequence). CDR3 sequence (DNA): TGTGCCAGCAGAAGATCGGACAGGGAGGTCACCGGGGAGCTGTTTTTT. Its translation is CASRRSDREVTGELFF.

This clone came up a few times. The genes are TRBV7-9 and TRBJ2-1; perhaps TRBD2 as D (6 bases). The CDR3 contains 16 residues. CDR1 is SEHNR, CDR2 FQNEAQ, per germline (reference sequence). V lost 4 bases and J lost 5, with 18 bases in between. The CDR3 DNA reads TGTGCCAGCAGCTCCCCATGGCGGGGCGATGACAATGAGCAGTTCTTC. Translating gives CASSSPWRGDDNEQFF.

CDR3 protein: CATSQASGGQEQFF. CDR3 DNA: TGTGCCACTTCCCAGGCTAGCGGGGGGCAAGAGCAGTTCTTC. This chain joins TRBV6-4 and TRBJ2-1, with 11 bases aligning to TRBD2. V was pared by 10 bases and J by 10 bases, with 12 bases of the junction left unmatched. The CDR3 contains 14 residues. Germline V gene lookup returns CDR1 MRHNA and CDR2 SNTAGT.

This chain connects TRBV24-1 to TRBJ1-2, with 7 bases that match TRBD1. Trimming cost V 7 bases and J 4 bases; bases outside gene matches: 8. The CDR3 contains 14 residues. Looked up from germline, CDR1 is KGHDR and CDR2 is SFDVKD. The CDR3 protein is CATSQTGDVYGYTF. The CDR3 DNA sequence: TGTGCCACCAGCCAAACAGGGGATGTCTATGGCTACACCTTC.